This T cell receptor (beta chain) is from a study of cytomegalovirus exposure and HLA in healthy donors. All the people who gave samples were healthy bone marrow donors. On this clone: What it recognizes is unknown.

Study-level results: Some TCR beta chains (approximately 180 of them) were listed as cytomegalovirus-associated. Later, an analysis found that common viral pathogens appeared to be linked with several of the most significant clusters. In a later analysis, a missense DCLRE1C variant was linked to TCR beta V- and J-gene trimming.

The PCR employed 60 Vbeta primers together with 13 Jbeta primers. Clones were sequenced by immunoSEQ multiplex PCR, and TCRdb holds only the in-frame ones, with some missing. This table holds some 180,000 clones, 82% found once. V shed 4 bases and J shed 4 bases, with 14 bases lying between them. This CDR3 region has 14 residues. CDR1 is SGHDT and CDR2 is YYEEEE in the germline V gene. This clonotype was obtained from a woman between 18 and 29 years old in good health and CMV-seronegative. The chain joins TRBV5-6 to TRBJ2-5, with TRBD1 as a possible D gene (6 bases). The source material was PBMCs. The CDR3 DNA is TGTGCCAGCAGCCCAACTGGGGGCGGAGAGACCCAGTACTTC. As protein: CASSPTGGGETQYF.